The TCR beta chain described here comes from a study of monozygotic twins with inflammatory bowel disease. Study-wide findings and caveats: Clonotype sharing was lower in IBD patients than healthy twins, most markedly with disease activity.

Whole blood without T cell sorting served as the source of isolated total RNA. Per germline, CDR1 SNHLY and CDR2 FYNNEI. This CDR3 contains 18 residues. Per individual sample, eight separate reactions were used to make cDNA. TCRdb reprocessed the 5' RACE reads and stores each CDR3 protein as one record, lacking DNA. Its table records about 380,000 distinct CDR3 sequences. Notes on this clonotype: The antigen is undetermined.

The V gene is TRBV2, the J gene TRBJ2-1; checking the TCRdb D call of TRBD2 is not possible without DNA. The sample comprised blood. The TCR comes from a human donor with ulcerative colitis or Crohn's disease, or a healthy co-twin of an affected twin (not recorded which). CDR3 region: CASSEGLAGPLGVNEQFF.